This T cell receptor beta chain derives from a study of CD8+ T cells in alopecia areata. On the study more broadly: Each day, treated patients took oral tofacitinib twice, at 5 to 10 mg per dose. Broader study findings: Tissue-resident alphabeta T cells belonging to normal skin likewise get sequenced within scalp specimens.

Turning to this clone: Its antigen remains unidentified.

T lymphocytes (CD4+ and CD8+) were sorted from PBMCs. cDNA reverse transcribed from extracted RNA served as the sequencing template. Profiled with immunoSEQ multiplex PCR; TCRdb holds only in-frame clones, not every one. The sample consists of about 140,000 clones, about 51% of them appearing once. Germline V gives CDR1 SNHLY, CDR2 FYNNEI. The CDR3 has 11 residues. Trimming left V 5 bases short and J 8 bases short, with 6 bases between. The input for sequencing was CD4+ T cells sorted from blood, taken at week 0. The V gene is TRBV2, the J gene TRBJ1-4; D call uncertain. The clonotype originates from a human donor with alopecia areata. The CDR3 DNA reads as TGTGCCAGCAGTTCGGGGGAAAAACTGTTTTTT. Amino acid sequence: CASSSGEKLFF.